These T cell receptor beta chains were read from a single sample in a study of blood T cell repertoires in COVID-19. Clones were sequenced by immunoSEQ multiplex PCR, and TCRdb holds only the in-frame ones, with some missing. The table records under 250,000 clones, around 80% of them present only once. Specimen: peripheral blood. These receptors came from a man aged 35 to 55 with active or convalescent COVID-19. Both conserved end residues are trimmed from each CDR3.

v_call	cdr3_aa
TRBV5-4	ASSKWTNTDTQY
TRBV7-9	APGGTNTGELF
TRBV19	ASSIRANQPQH
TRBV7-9	ASSLAGLGPQH
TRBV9	ASSVGHEGSWDTQY
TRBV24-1	ATSGALGTENYGYT
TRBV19	ASSLRPTGVTSIGGGRLF
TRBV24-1	ATSLGGARDGYT
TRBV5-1	ASSSGQDTDTQY
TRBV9	ASSVESGPTDEQF
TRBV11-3	ASRPRTGVGNTIY
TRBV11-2	ASSSRYRENSPLH
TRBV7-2	ASSPRGGVGEAF
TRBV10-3	AIRPGQGAATEAF
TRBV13	ASSLNYFLDEQF
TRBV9	ASSLRLAGATDTQY
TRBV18	ASSPIDPGSGANVLT
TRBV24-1	ATSDTGPRGINQPQH
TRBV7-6	ASSLGTVSYEQY
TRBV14	ASSLNYEQY
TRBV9	ASSMSVAGNTIY
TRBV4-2	ASSQEGGRTGLSGNTIY
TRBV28	ASSLLAGGRGTDTQY
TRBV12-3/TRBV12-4	ASSRTGVQPQH
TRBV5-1	ASSLYQGLQETQY
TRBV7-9	ASSPDRGRGNYGYT
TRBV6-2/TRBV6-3	ASSPTGVRGYT
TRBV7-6	ASSYRPSGSQETQY
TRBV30	AWSPRGNQPQH